This TCR beta chain was recorded in a study of blood T cell repertoires in COVID-19 (dated by TCRdb to the early 2020s). For the study in its entirety: Samples from collaborators originated in the United States, Italy and Spain and spanned both the acute and convalescent phases of COVID-19. The prospective study material was composed of cDNA or gDNA derived from T cells, B-cell-depleted T cells, or PBMCs. Subjects who had been exposed to COVID-19, were actively infected with it, or had recovered from it provided the deeply sampled blood TCRbeta repertoires that made up the dataset. The repertoires were released in a freely available public database meant as a resource for research on the immune response to SARS-CoV-2. The samples were drawn from two sources: the first 160 participants of the ongoing ImmuneRACE study, and approximately 1,300 subjects contributed by 6 global collaborators. Sample metadata almost always included a de-identified subject ID, COVID-19 status, age in years and sex. HLA class I and class II types, where available, came from metadata supplied by the sample provider rather than from assay-based typing. Points the paper makes about the study in general: The amount of clinical and demographic metadata varied by source and participant and was provided uncurated.

Remarks on this clone: Its specific antigen is unknown. The record has no base qualities; no much larger clone is one base away.

In Seattle, one collaborating source enrolled patients while the infection was active and tracked those patients longitudinally over the course of disease. Each collaborating institution followed its own protocols to collect whole blood in K2EDTA tubes. Collaborator samples were shipped for TCRbeta analysis as frozen whole blood, isolated PBMCs, or DNA extracted from either sample type. TCRbeta CDR3 regions were amplified from genomic DNA by means of the immunoSEQ Assay, a bias-controlled multiplex PCR. The published analysis was carried out like this. Nucleated cell counts per sample were estimated from amplification of reference gene primers within the assay. Sequence reads were collapsed and filtered to measure the absolute abundance of every unique TCRbeta CDR3 rearrangement. For each sample, productive Simpson clonality was calculated as the square root of Simpson's diversity index over productive rearrangements. The table comes from immuneACCESS by way of TCRdb, which keeps in-frame sequences with V and J called. Part of the clones is missing from these tables; in studies checked, under half for an unresolved V gene and the rest for unknown reasons. The V and J calls and clone size were taken over from that table, and D and trimming were inferred from the DNA. This sample gives 68,000 or so clones in total; 87% of them show up just once. Roughly 3.6% of the sample lies in the top ten.

The junction shows trimming of 7 bases on V and 2 bases on J, plus 16 bases between the germline ends. The CDR3, from cysteine to phenylalanine, totals 15 residues. Left in the record is the CDR3 DNA by itself, 45 bases read in frame from the first base. CDR1 and CDR2, per the germline V gene, are SGHAT and FQNNGV. Source material: peripheral blood. The rearranged segments are TRBV11-2 and TRBJ2-3, and perhaps TRBD2 as D gene, on 6 matching bases. The receptor comes from a woman in her fifties or sixties with COVID-19, enrolled during active disease. The sequence in DNA is TGTGCCAGCACCCCAGACCGGGGGATCACAGATACGCAGTATTTT. Its coded protein is CASTPDRGITDTQYF. Where the CDR3 stops, the reference TRBV11-2 and TRBJ2-3 genes take over; the full variable domain is EAGVAQSPRYKIIEKRQSVAFWCNPISGHATLYWYQQILGQGPKLLIQFQNNGVVDDSQLPKDRFSAERLKGVDSTLKIQPAKLEDSAVYLCASTPDRGITDTQYFGPGTRLTVL.